This TCR beta chain was sequenced for a study of identical twins. cDNA molecules carried unique molecular identifiers, and template switching added a universal primer site. Each CDR3 protein gets one entry after TCRdb re-called the 5' RACE reads with MiXCR. The data show a few hundred thousand distinct CDR3 sequences, around 15% seen once. These records were also assigned to another study, of yellow fever vaccine responses in identical twins.

The TCR comes from a young woman in good health. The sequencing sample was made of CD4+ T cells sorted from blood.

The DNA for the CDR3 is TGTGCCAGCAGGCCCGGGTGGCAAGAGACCCAGTACTTC. This translates into CASRPGWQETQYF. The chain carries TRBV2 and TRBJ2-5; D uncertain. This CDR3 has 13 amino acids. CDR1 and CDR2 from the germline V gene are SNHLY and FYNNEI. Trimming left V 6 bases short and J 2 bases short, with 10 bases between.